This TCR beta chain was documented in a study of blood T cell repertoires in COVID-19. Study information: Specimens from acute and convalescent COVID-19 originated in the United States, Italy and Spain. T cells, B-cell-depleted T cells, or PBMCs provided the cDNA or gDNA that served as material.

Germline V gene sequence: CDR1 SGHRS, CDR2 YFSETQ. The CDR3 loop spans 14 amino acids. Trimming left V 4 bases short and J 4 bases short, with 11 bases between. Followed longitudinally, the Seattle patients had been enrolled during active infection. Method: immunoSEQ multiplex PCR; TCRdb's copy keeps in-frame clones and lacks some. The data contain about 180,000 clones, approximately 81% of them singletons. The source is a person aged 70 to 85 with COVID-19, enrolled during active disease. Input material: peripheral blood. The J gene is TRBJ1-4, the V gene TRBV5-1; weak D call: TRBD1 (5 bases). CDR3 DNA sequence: TGCGCCAGCAGCCCCGGGGGACGTAATGAAAAACTGTTTTTT. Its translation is CASSPGGRNEKLFF.